The 30 T cell receptor beta chains in this list originate from one sample, sequenced in a study of identical twins. TCRdb re-called the 5' RACE reads with MiXCR, one entry per CDR3 protein. This sample carries 450,000 or so distinct CDR3 sequences, 18% of them seen once, and the ten largest clones take 9% to 15%. Sequenced sample: naive T cells sorted from blood. The receptors derive from a man aged 50 to 59 in good health.

This clonotype was found many times. The chain carries TRBV20-1 and TRBJ2-7; 7 bases align to TRBD1. The CDR3 spans 16 residues. The V gene's germline CDR1 is DFQATT and CDR2 SNEGSKA (reference sequence). V trimming: 0 bases; J trimming: 3 bases; junction bases outside the gene matches: 11. CDR3 region: CSARDWDSPAYYEQYF. DNA of the CDR3: TGCAGTGCTAGAGATTGGGACAGCCCTGCGTACTACGAGCAGTACTTC.

The sample holds a few counts of this clonotype. The rearrangement uses TRBV11-2 and TRBJ2-3, with 9 bases identical to TRBD2. The V gene end was trimmed by 4 bases and the J gene end by 0 bases; junction bases not matched to a gene: 11. Per germline, CDR1 SGHAT and CDR2 FQNNGV. The CDR3 has 18 residues. In DNA form, the CDR3 reads TGTGCCAGCAGCTCTACCCCCGCTAGCGGGATTAGCACAGATACGCAGTATTTT. Its protein is CASSSTPASGISTDTQYF.

This clonotype appeared many times. The V call is TRBV5-1, the J call TRBJ2-7; 10 bases align to TRBD2. The CDR3 consists of 15 residues. V lost 3 bases and J lost 4; bases outside the gene matches: 7. Germline loops: CDR1 SGHRS, CDR2 YFSETQ. CDR3 residues: CASSSSGGQLYEQYF. CDR3 coding DNA: TGCGCCAGCAGCTCTAGCGGGGGCCAACTTTACGAGCAGTACTTC. The whole variable domain, filled in from reference TRBV5-1 and TRBJ2-7, reads KAGVTQTPRYLIKTRGQQVTLSCSPISGHRSVSWYQQTPGQGLQFLFEYFSETQRNKGNFPGRFSGRQFSNSRSEMNVSTLELGDSALYLCASSSSGGQLYEQYFGPGTRLTVT.

This clonotype was seen only a few times. The chain uses TRBV7-9 and TRBJ2-5; 8 bases line up with TRBD2. Germline V lookup: CDR1 SEHNR, CDR2 FQNEAQ (reference sequence). V trimming: 7 bases; J trimming: 1 base; junction bases outside the gene matches: 14. The CDR3 runs to 17 residues. This CDR3 reads CASTNFPLAGLQETQYF. CDR3 nucleotides: TGTGCCAGCACCAACTTCCCCCTAGCGGGTCTCCAAGAGACCCAGTACTTC.

This clonotype was observed many times. The rearrangement joins TRBV20-1 to TRBJ2-3; D might be TRBD1 (5 bases). The CDR3 loop spans 12 amino acids. Trimming left V 6 bases short and J 10 bases short, with 17 bases between. The germline V gene has CDR1 DFQATT and CDR2 SNEGSKA (reference sequence). The CDR3 sequence is CSARAPLSAQYF. In DNA form, the CDR3 reads TGCAGTGCCAGGGCGCCCCTCTCCGCGCAGTATTTT.

Ten or more counts support this clonotype. V usage is TRBV18 and J usage is TRBJ2-5; no clear D gene. The CDR3 spans 12 residues. Per germline, CDR1 KGHSH and CDR2 LQKENI. Trimming took 3 bases from V and 4 from J, leaving 6 bases between them. The CDR3 region is CASSPIRETQYF. In DNA form, the CDR3 reads TGTGCCAGCTCACCGATCCGAGAGACCCAGTACTTC.

This clonotype has just a few counts. J is TRBJ2-2 and V is TRBV5-1; a possible D gene is TRBD2 (7 bases). Trimming pared 4 bases from V and 5 bases from J, leaving 18 bases between. The germline V gene encodes CDR1 SGHRS and CDR2 YFSETQ. The CDR3 covers 16 residues. The CDR3 nucleotides read TGCGCCAGCAGCATTACGGGGGGCGCGAGGACCGGGGAGCTGTTTTTT. Its protein product is CASSITGGARTGELFF.

V and J are TRBV20-1 and TRBJ1-4; 9 positions agree with TRBD1. Germline V gene sequence: CDR1 DFQATT, CDR2 SNEGSKA (reference sequence). The CDR3 spans 12 residues. The trim removed 6 bases at V and 4 bases at J, leaving 0 bases unmatched. CDR3 DNA: TGCAGTGCGGGACAGGGTAATGAAAAACTGTTTTTT. It is translated as CSAGQGNEKLFF.

This clonotype was seen repeatedly, ten times or more. The CDR3 sequence: CASGAGSNQPQHF. The CDR3 DNA reads as TGTGCCAGCGGGGCAGGGAGCAATCAGCCCCAGCATTTT. V gene TRBV6-1 combines with J gene TRBJ1-5; tentatively, D is TRBD1 (5 bases). V lost 8 bases to trimming and J lost 1 base, with 9 bases between them. Per the germline V gene, CDR1 is MNHNS and CDR2 is SASEGT. There are 13 residues in the CDR3.

This clonotype was picked up many times. CDR3 sequence reads: CASSPGKAASYEQYF. DNA of the CDR3: TGTGCCAGCAGTCCCGGGAAGGCAGCCTCCTACGAGCAGTACTTC. The J gene is TRBJ2-7, the V gene TRBV12-3 or TRBV12-4; D is perhaps TRBD2 (5 bases). This CDR3 contains 15 residues. Trimming cost V 5 bases and J 0 bases, with 14 bases left between them.

The chain is built from TRBV6-2 or TRBV6-3 and TRBJ1-2, with unresolved D. V was cut by 8 bases and J by 5 bases, with 9 bases left in between. In germline, CDR1 is MNHEY, CDR2 SVGEGT. This CDR3 region has 11 residues. As DNA, the CDR3 is TGTGCCAGCTCGGTGATGTATGGCTACACCTTC. Amino acids: CASSVMYGYTF.

Details on this clonotype: A much bigger clone sits one base away, suggesting this may be a read error. This likely comes from a read error, as the CDR3 has no conserved phenylalanine or tryptophan at its end. This chain joins TRBV6-1 and TRBJ1-3; D is undetermined. This CDR3 region has 15 residues. In germline, CDR1 is MNHNS, CDR2 SASEGT. Trimming cost V 6 bases and J 3 bases, with 15 bases left between them. In DNA, the CDR3 is TGTGCCAGCAGCCCCCGGAGGGCCCTTGGAAACACCATATATCTT. This gives the protein CASSPRRALGNTIYL.

V and J are TRBV7-2 and TRBJ2-7; D remains unclear. V shed 5 bases and J shed 2 bases, with 19 bases lying between them. Germline V gene lookup returns CDR1 SGHTA and CDR2 FQGNSA. The CDR3 consists of 16 residues. CDR3 protein: CASSTYTVPSTYEQYF. In DNA, the CDR3 is TGTGCCAGCAGCACTTACACAGTGCCTTCTACCTACGAGCAGTACTTC.

This clonotype was found many times. The CDR3, as DNA: TGCAGTGCTATGACAGTCACCCTCTATGGCTACACCTTC. Translating it yields CSAMTVTLYGYTF. The chain combines TRBV20-1 with TRBJ1-2, with D possibly being TRBD1 (5 bases). Germline V CDR1 and CDR2: DFQATT, SNEGSKA (reference sequence). The V gene lost 4 bases and the J gene lost 4 bases, with 13 bases spanning the gap. The CDR3 has 13 amino acids.

The chain carries TRBV12-3 or TRBV12-4 and TRBJ2-7; D unclear. The CDR3 is 13 residues long. The ends were cut back, 3 bases at V and 0 bases at J, with 6 bases in the middle. The CDR3 is CASSFGYSYEQYF. The CDR3 bases are TGTGCCAGCAGTTTCGGATACTCCTACGAGCAGTACTTC.

V usage is TRBV20-1 and J usage is TRBJ1-2, with D possibly matching TRBD1 (5 bases). V was clipped by 3 bases and J by 0 bases, with 14 bases between them. This CDR3 is 15 amino acids long. The germline CDR1 and CDR2 sequences are DFQATT and SNEGSKA (reference sequence). CDR3 amino acids: CSARGTGVSNYGYTF. The CDR3 coding sequence is TGCAGTGCTAGGGGTACGGGGGTTTCTAACTATGGCTACACCTTC.

The V and J genes are TRBV5-1 and TRBJ1-2, with D unresolved. Trimming shortened V by 2 bases and J by 0 bases, and 8 bases separated the two germline ends. The CDR3 sequence is 14 residues long. Germline V gene data show CDR1 as SGHRS and CDR2 as YFSETQ. The CDR3 loop is CASSFQAPNYGYTF. CDR3 nucleotide sequence: TGCGCCAGCAGCTTCCAGGCCCCTAACTATGGCTACACCTTC.

This clonotype was detected only a few times. J is TRBJ2-1 and V is TRBV24-1; 9 nucleotides align to TRBD2. CDR1 KGHDR and CDR2 SFDVKD come from the germline V gene. The V gene end was trimmed by 4 bases and the J gene end by 7 bases; junction bases not matched to a gene: 10. The CDR3 is 16 residues long. Written as DNA, the CDR3 is TGTGCCACCAGTGACTTTAGCGGGAGCGGGACGAATGAGCAGTTCTTC. It is translated as CATSDFSGSGTNEQFF.

In its sample, this clonotype was seen a few times. The rearrangement links TRBV7-8 to TRBJ2-3, with TRBD1 as a possible D gene (7 bases). The V end lost 5 bases, the J end lost 2 bases, and 17 bases lay between the germline ends. Germline loops: CDR1 SGHVS, CDR2 FQNEAQ. The CDR3 totals 16 residues. The CDR3 is CASSPVRGADTDTQYF. The DNA for the CDR3 is TGTGCCAGCAGCCCAGTCAGGGGGGCCGACACAGATACGCAGTATTTT.

This clonotype was found a few times. The chain is built from TRBV20-1 and TRBJ1-6; 10 nucleotides line up with TRBD1. Per the germline V gene, CDR1 is DFQATT and CDR2 is SNEGSKA (reference sequence). The CDR3 contains 15 residues. With 3 bases clipped from V and 2 bases from J, the junction kept 1 base outside the gene matches. In nucleotides, the CDR3 is TGCAGTGCTAGGACAGGGGGCGCCTATAATTCACCCCTCCACTTT. Its translation: CSARTGGAYNSPLHF.

This sequence joins TRBV10-3 and TRBJ2-4; D is unclear. The CDR3 is 16 amino acids. Germline values: CDR1 ENHRY, CDR2 SYGVKD. Trimming removed 0 bases at V and 0 bases at J, with 9 bases between. The CDR3 reads CAISESKILAKNIQYF. DNA of the CDR3: TGTGCCATCAGTGAGTCTAAGATACTAGCCAAAAACATTCAGTACTTC.

As concerns this clonotype: The junction shows a germline mismatch at one end, possibly a read error. The chain has TRBV12-3 or TRBV12-4 and TRBJ1-1; the D is unclear. CDR3 length: 12 residues. DNA of the CDR3: TGTGCCAGCAGTTTAGCTCGGGCTGAAGTTTTCTTT. Translating it yields CASSLARAEVFF.

This clonotype was detected a few times. The V call is TRBV11-2, the J call TRBJ2-7; possible D gene TRBD2, 6 bases. This CDR3 spans 16 amino acids. The V gene's germline CDR1 is SGHAT and CDR2 FQNNGV. Deletions cut 0 bases from V and 1 base from J, with 13 bases between. For the CDR3, the DNA is TGTGCCAGCAGCTTAGAGGCAGGGAGGAAATCCTACGAGCAGTACTTC. It specifies CASSLEAGRKSYEQYF. The full variable domain, its missing parts supplied by reference TRBV11-2 and TRBJ2-7, is EAGVAQSPRYKIIEKRQSVAFWCNPISGHATLYWYQQILGQGPKLLIQFQNNGVVDDSQLPKDRFSAERLKGVDSTLKIQPAKLEDSAVYLCASSLEAGRKSYEQYFGPGTRLTVT.

This clonotype was detected ten times or more. The genes are TRBV4-1 and TRBJ2-7; 8 positions match TRBD1. The trim removed 0 bases at V and 0 bases at J, leaving 10 bases unmatched. Per the germline V gene, CDR1 is MGHRA and CDR2 is YSYEKL. CDR3 length: 18 amino acids. The CDR3 loop reads CASSQDRDRLGISYEQYF. Written as DNA, the CDR3 is TGCGCCAGCAGCCAAGATCGGGACAGGTTAGGGATCTCCTACGAGCAGTACTTC.

The rearrangement joins TRBV29-1 to TRBJ2-2; 12 nucleotides agree with TRBD1. The CDR3 runs to 17 residues. Trimming at V came to 5 bases and at J to 5 bases, leaving 12 bases not matched to a gene. Germline loops: CDR1 SQVTM, CDR2 ANQGSEA. In DNA form, the CDR3 reads TGCAGCGTTCCGGGACAGGGGGCGTTTAGGGGGACCGGGGAGCTGTTTTTT. Residues: CSVPGQGAFRGTGELFF.

The V gene is TRBV20-1, the J gene TRBJ2-3; no firm D call. Trimming took off 3 bases at V and 5 bases at J, with 21 bases between the two ends. The germline gives CDR1 DFQATT, CDR2 SNEGSKA (reference sequence). This CDR3 is 16 amino acids long. CDR3 protein: CSARPNSLELRDTQYF. In nucleotides, the CDR3 is TGCAGTGCTAGGCCCAATAGTCTCGAGTTAAGAGATACGCAGTATTTT.

There are a few counts of this clonotype. The chain has TRBV12-3 or TRBV12-4 and TRBJ1-5; 9 nucleotides line up with TRBD1. After removal of 5 bases from V and 7 bases from J, the junction contained 3 bases not matched to a gene. The CDR3 extends over 13 amino acids. CDR3 coding DNA: TGTGCCAGCAGTGGGACAGGGTACCAGCCCCAGCATTTT. This encodes CASSGTGYQPQHF.

This clonotype was detected many times. V is TRBV27 and J is TRBJ2-2; 9 bases line up with TRBD2. Unmatched junction bases numbered 6, after V lost 0 bases and J lost 4 bases. Germline loops: CDR1 MNHEY, CDR2 SMNVEV (reference sequence). This CDR3 is built from 17 residues. CDR3 nucleotides: TGTGCCAGCAGTTTATCGGCGGGAGGGCCGTCCACCGGGGAGCTGTTTTTT. Amino acids: CASSLSAGGPSTGELFF.

At least ten counts were recorded for this clonotype. J is TRBJ2-2 and V is TRBV2, with D possibly being TRBD2 (6 bases). This CDR3 comprises 12 residues. The germline V gene has CDR1 SNHLY and CDR2 FYNNEI. V was shortened by 4 bases and J by 6 bases, with 6 bases between the two germline ends. CDR3 in DNA: TGTGCCAGCAGTGGACTAGCCGGGGAGCTGTTTTTT. This codes for CASSGLAGELFF.

This clonotype came up many times. V and J are TRBV7-8 and TRBJ1-5, with unresolved D. Trimming took off 0 bases at V and 9 bases at J, with 15 bases between the two ends. There are 15 residues in the CDR3. Germline CDR1 and CDR2: SGHVS and FQNEAQ. CDR3 DNA sequence: TGTGCCAGCAGCTTAGCGCTAGTTGGGTTTGGGCCCCAGCATTTT. The encoded protein is CASSLALVGFGPQHF. Complete variable domain (other parts from reference TRBV7-8 and TRBJ1-5): GAGVSQSPRYKVAKRGQDVALRCDPISGHVSLFWYQQALGQGPEFLTYFQNEAQLDKSGLPSDRFFAERPEGSVSTLKIQRTQQEDSAVYLCASSLALVGFGPQHFGDGTRLSIL.